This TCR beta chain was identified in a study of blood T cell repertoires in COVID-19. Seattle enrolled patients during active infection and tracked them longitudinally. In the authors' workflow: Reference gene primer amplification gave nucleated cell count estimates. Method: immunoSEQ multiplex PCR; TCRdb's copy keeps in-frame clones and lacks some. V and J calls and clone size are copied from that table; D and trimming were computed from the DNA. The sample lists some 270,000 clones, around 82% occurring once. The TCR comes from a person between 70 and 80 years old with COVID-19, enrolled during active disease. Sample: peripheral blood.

The CDR3 spells CASSPDRQGAVTGELFF. The CDR3 DNA follows: TGTGCCAGCAGCCCCGACCGACAGGGGGCGGTCACCGGGGAGCTGTTTTTT. This sequence joins TRBV5-4 and TRBJ2-2, with 10 bases fitting TRBD1. After removal of 4 bases from V and 4 bases from J, the junction contained 10 bases not matched to a gene. CDR3 size: 17 residues. Germline V CDR1 and CDR2: SGHNT, YYREEE (reference sequence).